This TCR beta chain was observed in a study of T cells in Graves' hyperthyroidism and ophthalmopathy. RNA transcripts gave rise to amplified TCR beta CDR3 regions. First-round RT-PCR targeting the TCR CDR3 was performed with the HTBI primer set. TCRdb re-called the multiplex PCR reads through MiXCR, storing one row per CDR3 protein. The sample has under 750,000 distinct CDR3 sequences; approximately 19% are singletons. 10 ml fresh peripheral blood yielded the PBMCs. CDR1 and CDR2 (germline): SEHNR, FQNEAQ (reference sequence). This CDR3 is built from 14 residues. V lost 6 bases, J lost 10 bases, and 21 bases lay in between.

This TCR derives from a woman aged 50 to 60 with Graves' hyperthyroidism that later progressed to Graves' ophthalmopathy. Sequenced sample: blood. The gene calls are TRBV7-9 and TRBJ1-1; tentatively, D is TRBD1 (6 bases). Here the CDR3 DNA reads TGTGCCAGCAGAAGAAAACAGGGAGGTCTGCGAGCTTTCTTT. Its protein is CASRRKQGGLRAFF.